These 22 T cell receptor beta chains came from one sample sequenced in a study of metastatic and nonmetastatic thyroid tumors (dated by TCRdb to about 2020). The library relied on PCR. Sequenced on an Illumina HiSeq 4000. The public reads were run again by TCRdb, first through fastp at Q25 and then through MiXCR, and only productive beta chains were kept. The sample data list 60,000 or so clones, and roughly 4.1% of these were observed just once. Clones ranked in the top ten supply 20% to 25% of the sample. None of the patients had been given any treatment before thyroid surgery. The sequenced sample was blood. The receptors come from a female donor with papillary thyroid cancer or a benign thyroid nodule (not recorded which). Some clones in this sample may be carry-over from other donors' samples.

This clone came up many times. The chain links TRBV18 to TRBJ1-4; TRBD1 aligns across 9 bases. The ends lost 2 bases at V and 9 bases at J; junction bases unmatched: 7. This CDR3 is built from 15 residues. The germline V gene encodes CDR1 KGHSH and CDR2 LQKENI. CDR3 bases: TGTGCCAGCTCACCAGACGGGGGACAGGGCAAAAAACTGTTTTTT. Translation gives CASSPDGGQGKKLFF.

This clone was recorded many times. The CDR3 coding sequence is TGTGCCAGCAGCTTATACCCCGGGGGGCAGTTCTTC. It encodes CASSLYPGGQFF. V usage is TRBV5-8 and J usage is TRBJ2-1, with a weak D call TRBD2 (6 bases). CDR3 length equals 12 residues. The germline V and J ends were trimmed by 2 bases and 12 bases, with 12 bases remaining between them. Germline values: CDR1 SGHTS, CDR2 YDEGEE.

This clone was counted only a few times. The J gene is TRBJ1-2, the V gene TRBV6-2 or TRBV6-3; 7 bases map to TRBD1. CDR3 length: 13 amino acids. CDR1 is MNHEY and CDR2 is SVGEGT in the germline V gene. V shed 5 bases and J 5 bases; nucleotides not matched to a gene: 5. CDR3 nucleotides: TGTGCCAGCAGTCCTTACAGGGGTTATGGCTACACCTTC. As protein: CASSPYRGYGYTF.

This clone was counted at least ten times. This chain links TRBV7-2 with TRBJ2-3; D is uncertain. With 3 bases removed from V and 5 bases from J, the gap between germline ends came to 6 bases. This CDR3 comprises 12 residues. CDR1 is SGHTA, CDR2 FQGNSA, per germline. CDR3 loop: CASSFSVDTQYF. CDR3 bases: TGTGCCAGCAGCTTTTCTGTAGATACGCAGTATTTT.

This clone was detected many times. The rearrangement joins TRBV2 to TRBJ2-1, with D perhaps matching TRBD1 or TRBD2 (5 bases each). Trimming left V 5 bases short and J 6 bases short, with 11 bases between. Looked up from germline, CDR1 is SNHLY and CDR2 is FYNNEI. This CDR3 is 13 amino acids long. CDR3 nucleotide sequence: TGTGCCAGCAGTAAGAATGGGGGCAATGAGCAGTTCTTC. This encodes CASSKNGGNEQFF.

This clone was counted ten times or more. CDR3 protein: CASRRDGYTGELFF. The CDR3 DNA sequence: TGTGCCAGCAGAAGGGACGGATACACCGGGGAGCTGTTTTTT. The V gene is TRBV6-4, the J gene TRBJ2-2; either TRBD1 or TRBD2 may supply D (5 bases each). This CDR3 spans 14 amino acids. Germline V CDR1 and CDR2: MRHNA, SNTAGT. The ends were cut back, 6 bases at V and 3 bases at J, with 11 bases in the middle.

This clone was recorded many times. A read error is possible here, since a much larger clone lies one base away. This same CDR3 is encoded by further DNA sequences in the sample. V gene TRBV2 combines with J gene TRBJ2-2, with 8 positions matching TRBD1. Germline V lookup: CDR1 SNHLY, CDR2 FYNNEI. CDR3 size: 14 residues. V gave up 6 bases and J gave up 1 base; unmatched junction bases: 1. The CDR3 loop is CASRGQGNTGELFF. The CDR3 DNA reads TGTGCCAGCAGAGGACAGGGGAACACCGGGGAGCTGTTTTTT. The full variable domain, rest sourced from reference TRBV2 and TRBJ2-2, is EPEVTQTPSHQVTQMGQEVILRCVPISNHLYFYWYRQILGQKVEFLVSFYNNEISEKSEIFDDQFSVERPDGSNFTLKIRSTKLEDSAMYFCASRGQGNTGELFFGEGSRLTVL.

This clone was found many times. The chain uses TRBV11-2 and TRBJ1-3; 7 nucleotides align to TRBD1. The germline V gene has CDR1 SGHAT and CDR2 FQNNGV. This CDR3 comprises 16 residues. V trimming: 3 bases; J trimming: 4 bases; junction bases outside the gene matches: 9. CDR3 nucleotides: TGTGCCAGCAGCTTGGCCCCGACAGGGATCGGAAACACCATATATTTT. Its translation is CASSLAPTGIGNTIYF.

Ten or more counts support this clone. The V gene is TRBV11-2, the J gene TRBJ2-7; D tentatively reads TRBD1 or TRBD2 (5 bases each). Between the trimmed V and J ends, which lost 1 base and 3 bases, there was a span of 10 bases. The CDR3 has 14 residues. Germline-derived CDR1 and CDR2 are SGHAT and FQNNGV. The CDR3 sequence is CASSLGDRVYEQYF. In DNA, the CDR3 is TGTGCCAGCAGCTTAGGGGACCGAGTCTACGAGCAGTACTTC.

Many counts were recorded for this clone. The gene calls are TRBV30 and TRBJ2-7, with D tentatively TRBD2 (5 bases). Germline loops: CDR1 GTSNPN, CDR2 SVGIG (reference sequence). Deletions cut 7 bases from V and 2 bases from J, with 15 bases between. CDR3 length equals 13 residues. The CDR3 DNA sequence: TGTGCCTTAGCCCGGGGTAGGGCCTACGAGCAGTACTTC. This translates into CALARGRAYEQYF.

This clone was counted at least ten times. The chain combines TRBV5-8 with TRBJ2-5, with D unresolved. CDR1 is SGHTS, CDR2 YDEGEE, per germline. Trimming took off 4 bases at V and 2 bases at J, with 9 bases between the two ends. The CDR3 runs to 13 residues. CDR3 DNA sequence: TGTGCCAGCAGCCAAACATATCAAGAGACCCAGTACTTC. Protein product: CASSQTYQETQYF.

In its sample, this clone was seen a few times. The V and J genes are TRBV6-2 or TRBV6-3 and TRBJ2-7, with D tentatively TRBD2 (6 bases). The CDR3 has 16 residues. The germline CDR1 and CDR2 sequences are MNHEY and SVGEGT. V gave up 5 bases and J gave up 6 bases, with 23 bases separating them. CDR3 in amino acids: CASSVRGVYGGIEQYF. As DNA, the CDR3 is TGTGCCAGCAGTGTTCGAGGAGTGTATGGGGGGATCGAGCAGTACTTC.

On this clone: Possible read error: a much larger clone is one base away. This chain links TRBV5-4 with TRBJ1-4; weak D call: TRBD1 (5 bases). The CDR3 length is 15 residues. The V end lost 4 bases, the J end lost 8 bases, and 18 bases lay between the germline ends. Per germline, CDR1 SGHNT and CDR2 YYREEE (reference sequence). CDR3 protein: CASSPAQEVGEKLFF. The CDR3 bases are TGTGCCAGCAGCCCCGCACAGGAGGTGGGGGAAAAACTGTTTTTT.

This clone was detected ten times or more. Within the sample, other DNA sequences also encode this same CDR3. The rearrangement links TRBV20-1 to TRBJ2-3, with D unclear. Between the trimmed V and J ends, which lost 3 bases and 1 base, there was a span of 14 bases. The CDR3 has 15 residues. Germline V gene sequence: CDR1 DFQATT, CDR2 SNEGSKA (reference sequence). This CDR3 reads CSARADYLGTDTQYF. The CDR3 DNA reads TGCAGTGCTAGGGCGGATTATCTGGGCACAGATACGCAGTATTTT.

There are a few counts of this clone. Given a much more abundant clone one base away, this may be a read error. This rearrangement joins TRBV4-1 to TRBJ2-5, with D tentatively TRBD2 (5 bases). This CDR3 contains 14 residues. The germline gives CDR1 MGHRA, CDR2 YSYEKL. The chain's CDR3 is CASSQGEVGEAQYF. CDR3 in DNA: TGCGCCAGCAGCCAAGGCGAGGTGGGAGAGGCCCAGTACTTC.

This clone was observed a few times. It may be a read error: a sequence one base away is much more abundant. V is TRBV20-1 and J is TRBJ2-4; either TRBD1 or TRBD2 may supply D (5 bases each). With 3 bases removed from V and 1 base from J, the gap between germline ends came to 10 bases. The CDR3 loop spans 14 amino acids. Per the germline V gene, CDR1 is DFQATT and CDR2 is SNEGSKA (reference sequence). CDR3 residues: CSARGVCAKNIQYF. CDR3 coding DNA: TGCAGTGCTAGGGGGGTGTGCGCCAAAAACATTCAGTACTTC.

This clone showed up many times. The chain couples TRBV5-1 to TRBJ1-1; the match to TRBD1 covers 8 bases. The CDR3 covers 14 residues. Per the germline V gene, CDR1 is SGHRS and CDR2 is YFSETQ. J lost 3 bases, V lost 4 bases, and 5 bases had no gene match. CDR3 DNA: TGCGCCAGCAGCACCTTGACAGGGGACACTGAAGCTTTCTTT. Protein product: CASSTLTGDTEAFF.

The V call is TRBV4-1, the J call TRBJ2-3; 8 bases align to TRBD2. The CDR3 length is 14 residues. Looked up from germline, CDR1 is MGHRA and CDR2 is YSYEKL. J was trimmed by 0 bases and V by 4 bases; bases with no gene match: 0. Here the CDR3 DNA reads TGCGCCAGCAGCCGGACTAGCAGCACAGATACGCAGTATTTT. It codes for CASSRTSSTDTQYF.

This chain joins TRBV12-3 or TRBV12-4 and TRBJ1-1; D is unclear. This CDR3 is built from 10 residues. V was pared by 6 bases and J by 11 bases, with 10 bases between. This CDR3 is CASSGVGAFF. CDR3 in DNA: TGTGCCAGCAGCGGGGTGGGGGCTTTCTTT.

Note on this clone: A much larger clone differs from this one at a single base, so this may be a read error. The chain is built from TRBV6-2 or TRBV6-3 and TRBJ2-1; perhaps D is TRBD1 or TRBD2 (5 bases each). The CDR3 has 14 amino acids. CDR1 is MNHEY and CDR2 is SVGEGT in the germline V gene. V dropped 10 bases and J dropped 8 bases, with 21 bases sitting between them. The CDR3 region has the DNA TGTGCCACCCCCCCGGGACGGGACGTCGATGAGCAGTTCTTC. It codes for CATPPGRDVDEQFF.

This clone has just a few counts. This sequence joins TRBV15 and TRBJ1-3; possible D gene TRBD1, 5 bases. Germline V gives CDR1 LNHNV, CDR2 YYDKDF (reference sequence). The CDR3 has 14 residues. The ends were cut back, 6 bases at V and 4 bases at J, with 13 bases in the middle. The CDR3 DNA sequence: TGTGCCACCAGTAATCGGGGCGAGGGAAACACCATATATTTT. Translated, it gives CATSNRGEGNTIYF.

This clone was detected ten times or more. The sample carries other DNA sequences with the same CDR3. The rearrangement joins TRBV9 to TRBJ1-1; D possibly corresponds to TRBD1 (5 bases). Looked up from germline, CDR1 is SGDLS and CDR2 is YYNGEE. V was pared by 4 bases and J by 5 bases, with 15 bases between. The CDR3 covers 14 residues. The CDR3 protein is CASSPRPRGTEAFF. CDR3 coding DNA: TGTGCCAGCAGCCCCCGTCCGAGGGGAACTGAAGCTTTCTTT. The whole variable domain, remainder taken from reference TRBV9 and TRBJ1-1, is DSGVTQTPKHLITATGQRVTLRCSPRSGDLSVYWYQQSLDQGLQFLIQYYNGEERAKGNILERFSAQQFPDLHSELNLSSLELGDSALYFCASSPRPRGTEAFFGQGTRLTVV.